A single sample gave rise to the 29 T cell receptor beta chains below, sequenced in a study of cytomegalovirus exposure and HLA in healthy donors (dated by TCRdb to about 2017). The library was prepared using the immunoSEQ multiplex PCR assay. The multiplex PCR relied on a mix of 60 forward primers for TCR Vbeta segments and 13 reverse primers for TCR Jbeta segments. TCRdb took this table from immuneACCESS and kept in-frame rearrangements with V and J called. Such tables lack part of the clones; where checked against another copy, unresolved V genes explain under half of the gap, and the rest is unexplained. The sample yields around 63,000 clones; approximately 80% were counted once. The ten largest make up around 3.2% of the sample. Material for sequencing was PBMCs. These receptors originate from a woman in her 30s in good health and CMV-seronegative.

The chain uses TRBV7-2 and TRBJ1-1; no firm D call. The CDR3 contains 13 residues. The V and J ends lost 5 bases and 4 bases respectively, with 11 bases between them. Germline values: CDR1 SGHTA, CDR2 FQGNSA. The CDR3 here is CASSTIHRTEAFF. The CDR3 region has the DNA TGTGCCAGCAGCACGATACACCGCACTGAAGCTTTCTTT.

The chain links TRBV19 to TRBJ1-1, with TRBD1 matching over 11 bases. This CDR3 is 16 amino acids long. The ends lost 5 bases at V and 6 bases at J; junction bases unmatched: 11. Germline V gene data show CDR1 as LNHDA and CDR2 as SQIVND (reference sequence). The CDR3, as DNA: TGTGCCAGTAGTGTGGACAGGGGGCTCCCGGTGGCTGAAGCTTTCTTT. It translates to CASSVDRGLPVAEAFF.

The chain is built from TRBV7-8 and TRBJ2-1, with TRBD2 identical over 9 bases. The J segment lost 9 bases and the V segment lost 4 bases, leaving 19 bases of the junction unmatched. Germline CDR1 and CDR2: SGHVS and FQNEAQ. The CDR3 runs to 18 residues. The CDR3 here is CASSSGTLGVERGVEQFF. The DNA for the CDR3 is TGTGCCAGCAGCTCCGGGACTTTGGGGGTTGAGCGGGGGGTTGAGCAGTTCTTC.

The CDR3 spells CASSVDLWGEVKNIQYF. The CDR3 region has the DNA TGTGCCAGCAGCGTAGACCTCTGGGGGGAGGTCAAAAACATTCAGTACTTC. V and J are TRBV9 and TRBJ2-4; D may be TRBD2 (6 bases). V lost 0 bases to trimming and J lost 3 bases, with 16 bases between them. The germline V gene has CDR1 SGDLS and CDR2 YYNGEE. The CDR3 consists of 17 residues.

The chain links TRBV19 to TRBJ1-6; no reliable D call. Germline V gene lookup returns CDR1 LNHDA and CDR2 SQIVND (reference sequence). V dropped 4 bases and J dropped 7 bases, with 11 bases sitting between them. The length of the CDR3 is 14 residues. The CDR3 region is CASSTSLRNSPLHF. The CDR3 DNA follows: TGTGCCAGTAGTACCTCTCTTCGGAATTCACCCCTCCACTTT.

The chain joins TRBV6-1 to TRBJ1-2; D is undetermined. The V and J ends lost 6 bases and 3 bases respectively, with 14 bases between them. This CDR3 spans 14 amino acids. CDR1 is MNHNS, CDR2 SASEGT, per germline. The CDR3, as DNA: TGTGCCAGCAGAAATACACCTCAGGACTATGGCTACACCTTC. Its protein product is CASRNTPQDYGYTF.

The V gene is TRBV7-8, the J gene TRBJ2-1; D is undetermined. This CDR3 contains 14 residues. Germline V gives CDR1 SGHVS, CDR2 FQNEAQ. V was shortened by 5 bases and J by 2 bases, with 10 bases between the two germline ends. Here the CDR3 DNA reads TGTGCCAGCAGCCTCCAGACTCCCTACAATGAGCAGTTCTTC. Residues: CASSLQTPYNEQFF.

The V call is TRBV7-2, the J call TRBJ2-3; TRBD2 might be the D (6 bases). Deletions cut 4 bases from V and 0 bases from J, with 8 bases between. Looked up from germline, CDR1 is SGHTA and CDR2 is FQGNSA. The CDR3 is made up of 14 amino acids. The CDR3 region is CASSYGTSTDTQYF. CDR3 coding DNA: TGTGCCAGCAGCTACGGGACTAGCACAGATACGCAGTATTTT.

V and J are TRBV7-2 and TRBJ1-3, with 8 bases aligning to TRBD1. V was clipped by 5 bases and J by 0 bases; unmatched bases: 6. The germline V gene encodes CDR1 SGHTA and CDR2 FQGNSA. The CDR3 covers 16 residues. CDR3 DNA sequence: TGTGCCAGCAGCCTTCGACAGGGGAGCTCTGGAAACACCATATATTTT. This gives the protein CASSLRQGSSGNTIYF.

This rearrangement joins TRBV5-4 to TRBJ2-5; 7 nucleotides match TRBD2. Germline V CDR1 and CDR2: SGHNT, YYREEE (reference sequence). Trimming removed 0 bases from V and 2 bases from J; junction bases left unmatched: 4. There are 15 residues in the CDR3. The CDR3 region has the DNA TGTGCCAGCAGCTTGGACTTGGGGGGGCAAGAGACCCAGTACTTC. Translation gives CASSLDLGGQETQYF.

This clone was recorded only once. The genes are TRBV4-3 and TRBJ1-2, with 7 bases aligning to TRBD1. Trimming at V came to 1 base and at J to 2 bases, leaving 4 bases not matched to a gene. Germline-derived CDR1 and CDR2 are LGHNA and YSLEER. This CDR3 region has 15 residues. This CDR3 reads CASSQARGQNYGYTF. The CDR3 DNA sequence: TGCGCCAGCAGCCAAGCGAGGGGGCAGAACTATGGCTACACCTTC.

The gene calls are TRBV29-1 and TRBJ2-7; weak D call: TRBD1 (6 bases). CDR3 size: 15 residues. Germline CDR1 and CDR2: SQVTM and ANQGSEA. The V and J ends lost 0 bases and 2 bases respectively, with 14 bases between them. This CDR3 reads CSVEEGETGTYEQYF. CDR3 DNA: TGCAGCGTTGAAGAGGGAGAGACAGGTACCTACGAGCAGTACTTC.

The J gene is TRBJ2-3, the V gene TRBV7-2; tentative D call: TRBD1 (5 bases). The CDR3 contains 11 residues. Germline lookup yields CDR1 SGHTA and CDR2 FQGNSA. The germline V and J ends were trimmed by 8 bases and 6 bases, with 9 bases remaining between them. Here the CDR3 reads CASGAIDTQYF. The CDR3, as DNA: TGTGCCAGCGGGGCTATCGATACGCAGTATTTT.

This clone has a handful of counts. The gene calls are TRBV11-2 and TRBJ1-1; possible D gene TRBD1, 6 bases. V lost 5 bases to trimming and J lost 3 bases, with 10 bases between them. Germline values: CDR1 SGHAT, CDR2 FQNNGV. The CDR3 spans 13 residues. CDR3 coding DNA: TGTGCCAGCAGCAATTACAGGGACACTGAAGCTTTCTTT. This translates into CASSNYRDTEAFF.

V and J are TRBV19 and TRBJ1-2, with a possible D match to TRBD1 (6 bases). The V gene's germline CDR1 is LNHDA and CDR2 SQIVND (reference sequence). Trimming removed 1 base at V and 2 bases at J, with 8 bases between. CDR3 length equals 14 residues. CDR3 sequence: CASSIAGANYGYTF. For the CDR3, the DNA is TGTGCCAGTAGTATAGCAGGGGCCAACTATGGCTACACCTTC. The whole variable domain, filled in from reference TRBV19 and TRBJ1-2, reads DGGITQSPKYLFRKEGQNVTLSCEQNLNHDAMYWYRQDPGQGLRLIYYSQIVNDFQKGDIAEGYSVSREKKESFPLTVTSAQKNPTAFYLCASSIAGANYGYTFGSGTRLTVV.

The chain combines TRBV4-3 with TRBJ2-1; TRBD1 aligns across 9 bases. CDR1 LGHNA and CDR2 YSLEER come from the germline V gene. The CDR3 runs to 17 residues. Trimming cost V 4 bases and J 7 bases; bases outside gene matches: 14. The CDR3 nucleotides read TGCGCCAGCAGCCCTAAGTATCGATCCGGGACAGGGAATGAGCAGTTCTTC. Residues: CASSPKYRSGTGNEQFF.

The gene calls are TRBV9 and TRBJ2-3; 11 bases map to TRBD1. The CDR3 length is 20 residues. Per the germline V gene, CDR1 is SGDLS and CDR2 is YYNGEE. V was clipped by 0 bases and J by 0 bases; unmatched bases: 12. CDR3 loop: CASSVGAGDRGVPSTDTQYF. For the CDR3, the DNA is TGTGCCAGCAGCGTAGGAGCCGGGGACAGGGGGGTTCCTAGCACAGATACGCAGTATTTT.

The DNA for the CDR3 is TGTGCCAGCAGCTTAGCTGGGTTGGGAGCACTGAACACTGAAGCTTTCTTT. It translates to CASSLAGLGALNTEAFF. The chain carries TRBV11-2 and TRBJ1-1, with D unresolved. Germline CDR1 and CDR2: SGHAT and FQNNGV. Trimming took off 1 base at V and 0 bases at J, with 15 bases between the two ends. The CDR3 consists of 17 residues.

The rearrangement uses TRBV29-1 and TRBJ1-3; D gene ambiguous. V was clipped by 5 bases and J by 0 bases, with 8 bases between them. Germline CDR1 SQVTM, CDR2 ANQGSEA. This CDR3 is built from 13 residues. The CDR3 region is CSVSVFSGNTIYF. In nucleotides, the CDR3 is TGCAGCGTTTCAGTGTTCTCTGGAAACACCATATATTTT.

By share, this clone ranks as medium-sized. The sample contains more than one DNA sequence encoding this CDR3. V gene TRBV6-1 combines with J gene TRBJ1-2; 8 nucleotides align to TRBD1. CDR1 and CDR2 (germline): MNHNS, SASEGT. The V gene end was trimmed by 2 bases and the J gene end by 0 bases; junction bases not matched to a gene: 2. This CDR3 spans 15 amino acids. DNA for the CDR3: TGTGCCAGCAGTGAATGGACAGGGTCTAACTATGGCTACACCTTC. This translates into CASSEWTGSNYGYTF.

The chain is built from TRBV10-1 and TRBJ2-7, with a possible D match to TRBD2 (6 bases). CDR1 and CDR2 from the germline V gene are WNHNN and SYGVQD (reference sequence). V was trimmed by 8 bases and J by 5 bases, leaving 13 bases between them. CDR3 length: 12 residues. CDR3 bases: TGCGCCAGCTCCCGGGGGAACGACGAGCAGTACTTC. Protein product: CASSRGNDEQYF.

The chain employs TRBV10-3 and TRBJ1-4; 12 nucleotides agree with TRBD1. Germline V gene data show CDR1 as ENHRY and CDR2 as SYGVKD. The CDR3 consists of 16 residues. Losses at the gene ends were 11 bases for V and 6 bases for J; bases not matched to a gene: 13. The CDR3 region is CALPGQGAGVDEKLFF. The CDR3 DNA is TGTGCCCTGCCGGGACAGGGGGCTGGGGTAGATGAAAAACTGTTTTTT.

This chain links TRBV9 with TRBJ2-7; D possibly corresponds to TRBD2 (5 bases). Between the trimmed V and J ends, which lost 5 bases and 2 bases, there was a span of 14 bases. The germline gives CDR1 SGDLS, CDR2 YYNGEE. The CDR3 runs to 14 residues. The CDR3 spells CASSLDEGPYEQYF. DNA of the CDR3: TGTGCCAGCAGTCTCGACGAGGGTCCCTACGAGCAGTACTTC.

This clone showed up just a few times. The chain carries TRBV5-1 and TRBJ2-1, with TRBD1 matching over 7 bases. The CDR3 length is 12 residues. After removal of 5 bases from V and 6 bases from J, the junction contained 2 bases not matched to a gene. Germline values: CDR1 SGHRS, CDR2 YFSETQ. The CDR3 DNA reads TGCGCCAGCAGAGGGGACAGCAATGAGCAGTTCTTC. Amino acid sequence: CASRGDSNEQFF.

The chain has TRBV12-5 and TRBJ1-1, with 9 bases that match TRBD1. The V gene's germline CDR1 is LGHNT and CDR2 FRNRAP. V lost 1 base and J lost 5; bases outside the gene matches: 11. This CDR3 region has 17 residues. The CDR3 loop reads CASGLGSKDRGGTEAFF. CDR3 bases: TGTGCTAGTGGTTTGGGAAGTAAGGACAGGGGAGGGACTGAAGCTTTCTTT.

The gene calls are TRBV9 and TRBJ2-4; 8 bases are shared with TRBD2. The V gene's germline CDR1 is SGDLS and CDR2 YYNGEE. The trim removed 0 bases at V and 6 bases at J, leaving 8 bases unmatched. CDR3 length equals 16 residues. The DNA of the CDR3 is TGTGCCAGCAGCGTAGAGGGAGCGGGGGACTTAAACATTCAGTACTTC. It codes for CASSVEGAGDLNIQYF.

This clone appeared a single time. DNA for the CDR3: TGTGCCAGCTCATTAAGGACAGGGTCTCCTTATGGCTACACCTTC. Protein: CASSLRTGSPYGYTF. This chain links TRBV18 with TRBJ1-2; 8 nucleotides line up with TRBD1. The CDR3 is 15 residues long. With V trimmed by 5 bases and J by 5 bases, 10 bases remained unmatched. Germline V lookup: CDR1 KGHSH, CDR2 LQKENI.

This clone was detected only once. The J gene is TRBJ2-2, the V gene TRBV18; TRBD2 is a possible D gene (5 bases). Trimming pared 4 bases from V and 5 bases from J, leaving 11 bases between. CDR1 KGHSH and CDR2 LQKENI come from the germline V gene. The CDR3 loop spans 14 amino acids. This CDR3 is CASSLVGETGELFF. The CDR3 bases are TGTGCCAGCTCACTGGTCGGGGAAACCGGGGAGCTGTTTTTT.

The chain joins TRBV7-6 to TRBJ1-5; D might be TRBD1 (6 bases). Germline CDR1 and CDR2: SGHVS and FNYEAQ. The CDR3 has 15 amino acids. The V gene lost 6 bases and the J gene lost 2 bases, with 14 bases spanning the gap. CDR3: CASSNATGRNQPQHF. The CDR3 coding sequence is TGTGCCAGCAGTAACGCGACAGGCCGCAATCAGCCCCAGCATTTT.